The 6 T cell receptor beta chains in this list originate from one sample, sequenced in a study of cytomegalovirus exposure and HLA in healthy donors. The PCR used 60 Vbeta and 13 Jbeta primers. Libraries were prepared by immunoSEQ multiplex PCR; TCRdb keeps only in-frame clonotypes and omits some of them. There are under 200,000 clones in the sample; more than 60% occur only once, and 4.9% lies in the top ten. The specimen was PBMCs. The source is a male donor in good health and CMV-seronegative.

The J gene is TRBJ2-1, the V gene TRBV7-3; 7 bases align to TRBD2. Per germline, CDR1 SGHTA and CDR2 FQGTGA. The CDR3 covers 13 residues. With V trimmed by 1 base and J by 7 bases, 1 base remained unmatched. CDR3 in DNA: TGTGCCAGCAGCTTAAGGGAGGGGAATGAGCAGTTCTTC. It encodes CASSLREGNEQFF.

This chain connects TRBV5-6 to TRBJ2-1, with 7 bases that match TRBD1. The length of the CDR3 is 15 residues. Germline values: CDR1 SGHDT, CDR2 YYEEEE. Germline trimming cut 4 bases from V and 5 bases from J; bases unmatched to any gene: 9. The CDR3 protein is CASSKGQGVNNEQFF. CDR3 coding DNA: TGTGCCAGCAGCAAGGGGCAGGGGGTTAACAATGAGCAGTTCTTC.

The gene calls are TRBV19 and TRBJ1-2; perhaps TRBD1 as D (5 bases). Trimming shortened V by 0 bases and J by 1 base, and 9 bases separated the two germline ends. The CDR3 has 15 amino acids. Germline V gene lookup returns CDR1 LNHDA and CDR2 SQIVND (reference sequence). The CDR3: CASSIDGRDNYGYTF. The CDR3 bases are TGTGCCAGTAGTATAGATGGCAGGGATAACTATGGCTACACCTTC.

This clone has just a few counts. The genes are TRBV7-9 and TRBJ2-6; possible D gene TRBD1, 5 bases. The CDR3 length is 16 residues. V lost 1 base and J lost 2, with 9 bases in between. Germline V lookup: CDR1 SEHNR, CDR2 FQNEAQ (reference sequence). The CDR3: CASSLGGLPGANVLTF. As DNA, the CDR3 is TGTGCCAGCAGCTTAGGGGGCCTACCTGGGGCCAACGTCCTGACTTTC.

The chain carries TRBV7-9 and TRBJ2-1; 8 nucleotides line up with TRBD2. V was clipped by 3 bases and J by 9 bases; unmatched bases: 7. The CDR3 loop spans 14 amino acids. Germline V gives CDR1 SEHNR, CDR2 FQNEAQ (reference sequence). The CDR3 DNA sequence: TGTGCCAGCAGCTTTGGACTAGCTTCAGGTGAGCAGTTCTTC. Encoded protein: CASSFGLASGEQFF.

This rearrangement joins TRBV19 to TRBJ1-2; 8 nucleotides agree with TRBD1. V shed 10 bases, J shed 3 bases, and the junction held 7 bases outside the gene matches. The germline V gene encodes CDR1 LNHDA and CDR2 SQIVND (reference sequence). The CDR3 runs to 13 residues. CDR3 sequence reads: CAIRQTGDYGYTF. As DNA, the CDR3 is TGTGCCATTAGGCAGACAGGGGACTATGGCTACACCTTC.